This T cell receptor (beta chain) was obtained from a study of blood T cell repertoires in COVID-19. Study-level information: COVID-19 samples, acute and convalescent, were from the United States, Italy and Spain. T cells, B-cell-depleted T cells, or PBMCs supplied cDNA or gDNA.

As originally analysed: Quantification of nucleated cells was approximated via reference gene primer amplification. Profiled with immunoSEQ multiplex PCR; TCRdb holds only in-frame clones, not every one. V and J calls and clone size are as listed in that table; D and trimming were resolved from the DNA. The sample lists under 15,000 clones, approximately 83% occurring once. Unmatched junction bases numbered 13, after V lost 4 bases and J lost 5 bases. Looked up from germline, CDR1 is SGHRS and CDR2 is YFSETQ. The CDR3 contains 17 residues. The source material was peripheral blood. The origin of this receptor is a man aged 40-55 years with active or convalescent COVID-19. The chain is built from TRBV5-1 and TRBJ2-2, with 8 nucleotides matching TRBD1. The CDR3 reads CASSRSPSGGSTGELFF. The CDR3 coding sequence is TGCGCCAGCAGCCGGTCCCCCTCAGGGGGCTCTACCGGGGAGCTGTTTTTT.